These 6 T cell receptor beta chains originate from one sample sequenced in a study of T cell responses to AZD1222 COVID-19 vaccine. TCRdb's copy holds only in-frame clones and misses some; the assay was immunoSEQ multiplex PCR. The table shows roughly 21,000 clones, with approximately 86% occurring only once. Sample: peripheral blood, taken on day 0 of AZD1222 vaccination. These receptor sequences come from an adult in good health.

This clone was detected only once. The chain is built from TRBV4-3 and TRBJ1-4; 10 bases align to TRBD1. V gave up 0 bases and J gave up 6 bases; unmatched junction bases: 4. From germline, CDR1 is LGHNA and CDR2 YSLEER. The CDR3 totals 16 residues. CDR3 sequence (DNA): TGCGCCAGCAGCCAAGATCGAGGGACAGGGGATGAAAAACTGTTTTTT. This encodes CASSQDRGTGDEKLFF.

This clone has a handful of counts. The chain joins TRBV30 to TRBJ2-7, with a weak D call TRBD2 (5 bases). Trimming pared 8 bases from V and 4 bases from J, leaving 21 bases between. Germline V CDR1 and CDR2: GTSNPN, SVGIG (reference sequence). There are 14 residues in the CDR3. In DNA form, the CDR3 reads TGTGCCCTCCTGGAGACTATGGGATCTTACGAGCAGTACTTC. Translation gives CALLETMGSYEQYF.

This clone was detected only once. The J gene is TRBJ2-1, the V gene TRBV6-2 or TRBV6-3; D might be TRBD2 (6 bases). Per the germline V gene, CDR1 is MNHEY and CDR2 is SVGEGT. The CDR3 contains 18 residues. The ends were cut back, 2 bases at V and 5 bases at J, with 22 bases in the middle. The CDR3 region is CASSYDSPGLATNNEQFF. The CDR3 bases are TGTGCCAGCAGTTACGATTCGCCGGGACTGGCCACGAACAATGAGCAGTTCTTC.

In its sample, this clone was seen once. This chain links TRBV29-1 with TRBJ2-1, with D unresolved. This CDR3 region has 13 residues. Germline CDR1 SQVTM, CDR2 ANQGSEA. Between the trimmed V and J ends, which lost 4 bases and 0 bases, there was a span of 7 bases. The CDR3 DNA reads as TGCAGCGTTGTAAGAGGCTCCTACAATGAGCAGTTCTTC. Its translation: CSVVRGSYNEQFF.

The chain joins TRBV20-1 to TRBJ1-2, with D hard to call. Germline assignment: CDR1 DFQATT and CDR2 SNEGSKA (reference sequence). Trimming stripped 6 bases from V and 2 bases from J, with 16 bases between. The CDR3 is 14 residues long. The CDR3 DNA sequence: TGCAGTGCAAGTCTTCAGTGGTCCAACTATGGCTACACCTTC. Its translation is CSASLQWSNYGYTF.

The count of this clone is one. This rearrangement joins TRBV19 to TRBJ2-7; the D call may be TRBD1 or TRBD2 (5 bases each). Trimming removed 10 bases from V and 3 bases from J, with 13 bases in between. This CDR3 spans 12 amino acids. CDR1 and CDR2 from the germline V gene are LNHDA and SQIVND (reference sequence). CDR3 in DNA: TGTGCCAAGCAGGGAGAGAACTACGAGCAGTACTTC. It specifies CAKQGENYEQYF. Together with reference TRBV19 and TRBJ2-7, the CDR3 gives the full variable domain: DGGITQSPKYLFRKEGQNVTLSCEQNLNHDAMYWYRQDPGQGLRLIYYSQIVNDFQKGDIAEGYSVSREKKESFPLTVTSAQKNPTAFYLCAKQGENYEQYFGPGTRLTVT.